This T cell receptor (beta chain) is from a study of T cell repertoires and HLA-DP antigens. Overall study findings and caveats: Total CD4+ responders were stimulated by HeLa antigen-presenting cells.

The CDR3 is 15 residues long. V was shortened by 1 base and J by 7 bases, with 17 bases between the two germline ends. The germline V gene has CDR1 SGHRS and CDR2 YFSETQ. Pre-culture CD4+ samples were sequenced deeply, targeting roughly 200,000 T cell genomes. Assay used: immunoSEQ multiplex PCR; TCRdb lists only in-frame clones, some missing. The profile shows approximately 89,000 clones, around nine tenths of them singletons. With respect to this clone: Its specificity is not known.

Sequenced: CD4+ T cells from PBMCs. This rearrangement joins TRBV5-1 to TRBJ2-5; a possible D gene is TRBD2 (6 bases). This receptor was taken from a man aged 50 to 60 in good health and CMV-seronegative. CDR3 sequence (DNA): TGCGCCAGCAGCTTGTTAGTGGGGCAGGGAGGGACCCAGTACTTC. This gives the protein CASSLLVGQGGTQYF.